The clone carrying this TCR beta chain was detected ten times or more. Cyclophosphamide on days +3 and +4 followed busulfan-fludarabine conditioning and a marrow graft. The assay was immunoSEQ multiplex PCR, and TCRdb's table has in-frame clones only and misses some. There are about 25,000 clones in the sample, none observed a single time. This record comes from a study of T cells after posttransplantation cyclophosphamide. The CDR3 sequence is 15 residues long. V was cut by 4 bases and J by 2 bases, with 14 bases left in between. Germline assignment: CDR1 SGDLS and CDR2 YYNGEE. The source is a young adult male patient who received an allogeneic stem cell transplant from a related donor, was CMV-positive, and had no GVHD. Some T cells may be transferred from the graft donor. The specimen was PBMCs, collected after allogeneic stem cell transplant with posttransplant cyclophosphamide. This sequence joins TRBV9 and TRBJ2-3; D is perhaps TRBD1 (6 bases). The CDR3 region has the DNA TGTGCCAGCAGCTCCCGGACAGATTACACAGATACGCAGTATTTT. Protein sequence: CASSSRTDYTDTQYF.